These 14 T cell receptor beta chains were sequenced from one sample in a study of blood T cell repertoires in COVID-19. The data were produced by immunoSEQ multiplex PCR, yet TCRdb's version contains in-frame clones alone and is incomplete. The sample includes about 200,000 clones, roughly 84% seen only once; the top ten take under 4%. The material sequenced was PBMCs or T cells enriched from blood (not recorded which). These receptors originate from a woman younger than 45 who had been exposed to COVID-19.

The rearrangement links TRBV19 to TRBJ1-5; tentative D call: TRBD1 (6 bases). The CDR3 loop spans 15 amino acids. V was shortened by 1 base and J by 4 bases, with 11 bases between the two germline ends. In germline, CDR1 is LNHDA, CDR2 SQIVND (reference sequence). Written as DNA, the CDR3 is TGTGCCAGTAGTATAGTTCGGGACACTAATCAGCCCCAGCATTTT. Its protein is CASSIVRDTNQPQHF.

Turning to this clone: Other DNA sequences in this sample translate to the same CDR3. CDR3 in amino acids: CASSLGQGAGNTIYF. CDR3 in DNA: TGTGCCAGCAGCCTCGGACAGGGGGCTGGAAACACCATATATTTT. The chain employs TRBV7-3 and TRBJ1-3; 10 bases match TRBD1. In germline, CDR1 is SGHTA, CDR2 FQGTGA. J lost 2 bases, V lost 5 bases, and 3 bases had no gene match. This CDR3 has 15 amino acids.

This CDR3 reads CASSYSTLGAGNTIYF. The DNA of the CDR3 is TGTGCCAGCAGTTACTCGACGTTGGGCGCCGGAAACACCATATATTTT. The V and J genes are TRBV6-5 and TRBJ1-3, with no clear D. V was shortened by 0 bases and J by 4 bases, with 13 bases between the two germline ends. The CDR3 consists of 16 residues. Germline CDR1 is MNHEY and CDR2 is SVGAGI.

This chain joins TRBV5-4 and TRBJ1-1; 7 bases fit TRBD1. The CDR3 length is 14 residues. CDR1 and CDR2 from the germline V gene are SGHNT and YYREEE (reference sequence). The V gene end was trimmed by 4 bases and the J gene end by 4 bases; junction bases not matched to a gene: 7. The CDR3 loop reads CASSRQGSRTEAFF. Written as DNA, the CDR3 is TGTGCCAGCAGCCGACAGGGTTCTCGCACTGAAGCTTTCTTT.

The chain couples TRBV15 to TRBJ1-5; 9 nucleotides agree with TRBD1. The CDR3 consists of 16 residues. Germline CDR1 LNHNV, CDR2 YYDKDF (reference sequence). After removal of 0 bases from V and 2 bases from J, the junction contained 2 bases not matched to a gene. Written as DNA, the CDR3 is TGTGCCACCAGCAGAGATTGGACAGGGGGCAATCAGCCCCAGCATTTT. Translating gives CATSRDWTGGNQPQHF.

This chain links TRBV7-9 with TRBJ2-1, with D possibly TRBD2 on 5 matching bases. Trimming left V 3 bases short and J 6 bases short, with 15 bases between. The CDR3 extends over 15 amino acids. Germline V gene sequence: CDR1 SEHNR, CDR2 FQNEAQ (reference sequence). The CDR3 coding sequence is TGTGCCAGCAGCTTTATCCGGGAAGCGTTCAATGAGCAGTTCTTC. This encodes CASSFIREAFNEQFF.

This chain connects TRBV4-1 to TRBJ1-4; the D gene is possibly TRBD1 (5 bases). CDR1 MGHRA and CDR2 YSYEKL come from the germline V gene. V was cut by 1 base and J by 7 bases, with 13 bases left in between. The CDR3 is 15 residues long. The DNA of the CDR3 is TGCGCCAGCAGCCAAGTGTACCAGGGTCGTGAAAAACTGTTTTTT. Translation: CASSQVYQGREKLFF.

The V and J genes are TRBV19 and TRBJ1-1; no definite D call. This CDR3 region has 14 residues. CDR1 LNHDA and CDR2 SQIVND come from the germline V gene (reference sequence). Trimming removed 7 bases from V and 3 bases from J, with 15 bases in between. In DNA form, the CDR3 reads TGTGCCAGTATCCCGGGGTGGGGTGACACTGAAGCTTTCTTT. Protein product: CASIPGWGDTEAFF.

This chain joins TRBV20-1 and TRBJ2-7, with D maybe TRBD2 (6 bases). Trimming removed 6 bases at V and 7 bases at J, with 13 bases between. This CDR3 spans 11 amino acids. The germline CDR1 and CDR2 sequences are DFQATT and SNEGSKA (reference sequence). The CDR3 loop reads CSALTRGEQYF. CDR3 bases: TGCAGTGCACTAACACGGGGGGAGCAGTACTTC.

This rearrangement joins TRBV5-5 to TRBJ1-4; D gene unclear. The germline CDR1 and CDR2 sequences are SGHKS and YYEKEE (reference sequence). The CDR3 is 12 residues long. Trimming stripped 4 bases from V and 7 bases from J, with 8 bases between. Written as DNA, the CDR3 is TGTGCCAGCAGCCCCCGGGGTGAAAAACTGTTTTTT. Translation: CASSPRGEKLFF.

This clone was seen only a few times. The chain uses TRBV6-5 and TRBJ1-1; possibly TRBD1 for D (5 bases). V dropped 2 bases and J dropped 4 bases, with 8 bases sitting between them. The V gene's germline CDR1 is MNHEY and CDR2 SVGAGI. The CDR3 runs 13 residues. DNA for the CDR3: TGTGCCAGCAGTTACGGACAATCCACTGAAGCTTTCTTT. Translating gives CASSYGQSTEAFF.

The genes are TRBV7-2 and TRBJ1-2; 10 nucleotides agree with TRBD1. CDR1 and CDR2 from the germline V gene are SGHTA and FQGNSA. This CDR3 spans 17 amino acids. V was clipped by 3 bases and J by 5 bases; unmatched bases: 12. CDR3 sequence reads: CASSLAGQGTLGYGYTF. CDR3 DNA: TGTGCCAGCAGCTTGGCGGGACAGGGGACCCTAGGGTATGGCTACACCTTC.

V and J are TRBV21-1 and TRBJ1-2; the listed D gene, TRBD1, was not tested against the DNA. TRBV21-1 is labeled a pseudogene. This CDR3 has 11 amino acids. This chain's CDR3 is CRDRKNYGYTF. The CDR3 nucleotides are TGCAGGGACAGAAAAAACTATGGCTACACCTTC.

This sequence joins TRBV30 and TRBJ1-4, with 8 bases that match TRBD1. With V trimmed by 5 bases and J by 2 bases, 19 bases remained unmatched. Germline CDR1 GTSNPN, CDR2 SVGIG (reference sequence). The CDR3 is 19 residues long. CDR3 DNA sequence: TGTGCCTGGGGTCGAGACAGGGGAAGCGTTTACGGGACTAATGAAAAACTGTTTTTT. Its protein product is CAWGRDRGSVYGTNEKLFF.